This T cell receptor (beta chain) was recorded in a study of response to subunit inactivated influenza vaccine. Regarding the study as a whole: Few new T cells, the authors suggested, are recruited by each seasonal influenza vaccination.

Points on this clonotype: Its antigen is currently unknown.

TCRdb reanalysed the RT-PCR reads using MiXCR and keeps one entry per CDR3 protein. The data hold around 320,000 distinct CDR3 sequences, with roughly 22% observed a single time. The origin of this receptor is a man between 50 and 75 years old who received an inactivated influenza vaccine. This material consisted of PBMCs from blood, taken about 20 months after vaccination.

DNA of the CDR3: TGTGCCATCAGTGAGCATGCGAACACTGAAGCTTTCTTT. Protein product: CAISEHANTEAFF. The rearrangement joins TRBV10-3 to TRBJ1-1, with D uncertain. Trimming stripped 2 bases from V and 1 base from J, with 5 bases between. CDR3 length equals 13 residues. The germline gives CDR1 ENHRY, CDR2 SYGVKD.